This record concerns one T cell receptor (beta chain) sequence. This sample is drawn from a study of T-cell memory formation after mild COVID-19. Researchers used 5'RACE with constant-segment primers to make TCR alpha and TCR beta cDNA libraries that carry sample barcodes and UMIs. TCRdb re-derived calls from the 5' RACE reads in MiXCR, one entry per CDR3 protein. The sample holds around 300,000 distinct CDR3 sequences, approximately 13% seen once. This CDR3 is 14 amino acids long. With 5 bases removed from V and 5 bases from J, the gap between germline ends came to 13 bases. Germline V gene lookup returns CDR1 SEHNR and CDR2 FQNEAQ (reference sequence).

The specimen was PBMCs or a T cell subset sorted from them (not recorded which). The chain links TRBV7-9 to TRBJ2-1; a weak D match, TRBD1 (6 bases). The source is a man between 18 and 35 years old who had mild COVID-19 (a few samples of this study predate the infection). Cell type and time point are not known. Here the CDR3 reads CASSHTNRDNEQFF. CDR3 DNA sequence: TGTGCCAGCAGCCATACAAACAGGGACAATGAGCAGTTCTTC.